The 8 T cell receptor beta chains listed next were all sequenced from one sample in a study of cytomegalovirus exposure and HLA in healthy donors (dated by TCRdb to about 2017). Preparation of the library involved the immunoSEQ multiplex PCR assay. For the multiplex PCR, a mixture combining 60 forward primers for TCR Vbeta segments and 13 reverse primers for TCR Jbeta segments was used. Imported from immuneACCESS, the table was reduced by TCRdb to in-frame sequences with V and J called. These copies leave out some clones; in studies compared against another copy, an unresolved V gene accounts for under half, and the cause of the remainder is not known. In all, the sample holds about 150,000 clones, and 82% of those were seen once. Clones ranked in the top ten supply around 6.6% of the sample. Sequencing used PBMCs. Receptors were obtained from a woman aged 50 to 60 in good health and CMV-seropositive.

J is TRBJ2-1 and V is TRBV6-5; 10 bases are a match to TRBD2. The CDR3 extends over 15 amino acids. Germline V CDR1 and CDR2: MNHEY, SVGAGI. Trimming at V came to 6 bases and at J to 2 bases, leaving 4 bases not matched to a gene. The CDR3 region is CASRRSGGAYNEQFF. The CDR3 region has the DNA TGTGCCAGCAGGCGAAGCGGGGGGGCCTACAATGAGCAGTTCTTC.

This chain uses TRBV5-6 with TRBJ2-2; possible D gene TRBD1, 5 bases. CDR3 length equals 16 residues. The V and J ends lost 1 base and 2 bases respectively, with 12 bases between them. Per germline, CDR1 SGHDT and CDR2 YYEEEE. The CDR3 sequence: CASSLPQGKNTGELFF. The CDR3 DNA reads as TGTGCCAGCAGCTTGCCCCAGGGCAAAAACACCGGGGAGCTGTTTTTT. The variable domain in full, with the rest retrieved from reference TRBV5-6 and TRBJ2-2, is DAGVTQSPTHLIKTRGQQVTLRCSPKSGHDTVSWYQQALGQGPQFIFQYYEEEERQRGNFPDRFSGHQFPNYSSELNVNALLLGDSALYLCASSLPQGKNTGELFFGEGSRLTVL.

V is TRBV5-1 and J is TRBJ1-3; possibly TRBD1 for D (6 bases). CDR1 and CDR2 (germline): SGHRS, YFSETQ. The CDR3 sequence is 16 residues long. V was trimmed by 4 bases and J by 2 bases, leaving 16 bases between them. CDR3 amino acids: CASSPTEPGAGNTIYF. CDR3 DNA sequence: TGCGCCAGCAGCCCCACCGAGCCAGGGGCTGGAAACACCATATATTTT.

This clone was detected only once. The chain recombines TRBV27 with TRBJ2-3; D is unclear. CDR1 and CDR2 from the germline V gene are MNHEY and SMNVEV (reference sequence). Trimming shortened V by 2 bases and J by 4 bases, and 19 bases separated the two germline ends. CDR3 length equals 17 residues. The CDR3 region is CASSLILGPLGSDTQYF. The CDR3 nucleotides read TGTGCCAGCAGTTTAATTCTTGGGCCCTTGGGTTCAGATACGCAGTATTTT.

This sequence joins TRBV30 and TRBJ2-1, with TRBD2 identical over 8 bases. This CDR3 region has 15 residues. The V gene end was trimmed by 2 bases and the J gene end by 0 bases; junction bases not matched to a gene: 3. Germline values: CDR1 GTSNPN, CDR2 SVGIG (reference sequence). CDR3 residues: CAWSSGGYSYNEQFF. The CDR3 region has the DNA TGTGCCTGGAGTAGCGGGGGTTACTCCTACAATGAGCAGTTCTTC.

The chain joins TRBV9 to TRBJ2-1; TRBD1 aligns across 9 bases. CDR3 length: 19 residues. Trimming cost V 4 bases and J 2 bases; bases outside gene matches: 16. Germline V gene lookup returns CDR1 SGDLS and CDR2 YYNGEE. The CDR3 nucleotides are TGTGCCAGCAGCAACCCCAGAACAGGGGGCGCCCCCACCTACAATGAGCAGTTCTTC. Its translation: CASSNPRTGGAPTYNEQFF.

The chain is built from TRBV5-4 and TRBJ2-1; 9 bases match TRBD2. This CDR3 is 16 amino acids long. V shed 6 bases and J 8 bases; nucleotides not matched to a gene: 15. CDR1 SGHNT and CDR2 YYREEE come from the germline V gene (reference sequence). In nucleotides, the CDR3 is TGTGCCAGCACCCTGGCGGGGGGGCTCAACTGGGATGAGCAGTTCTTC. Residues: CASTLAGGLNWDEQFF. The entire variable domain, with the rest obtained from reference TRBV5-4 and TRBJ2-1, is as follows: ETGVTQSPTHLIKTRGQQVTLRCSSQSGHNTVSWYQQALGQGPQFIFQYYREEENGRGNFPPRFSGLQFPNYSSELNVNALELDDSALYLCASTLAGGLNWDEQFFGPGTRLTVL.

J is TRBJ1-1 and V is TRBV6-1; the D is unclear. The CDR3 is made up of 13 amino acids. Germline CDR1 MNHNS, CDR2 SASEGT. V lost 8 bases and J 4 bases, leaving 14 bases between the germline ends. The CDR3 DNA follows: TGTGCCAGCCTACCGTTCTACCTCACTGAAGCTTTCTTT. Its translation: CASLPFYLTEAFF.